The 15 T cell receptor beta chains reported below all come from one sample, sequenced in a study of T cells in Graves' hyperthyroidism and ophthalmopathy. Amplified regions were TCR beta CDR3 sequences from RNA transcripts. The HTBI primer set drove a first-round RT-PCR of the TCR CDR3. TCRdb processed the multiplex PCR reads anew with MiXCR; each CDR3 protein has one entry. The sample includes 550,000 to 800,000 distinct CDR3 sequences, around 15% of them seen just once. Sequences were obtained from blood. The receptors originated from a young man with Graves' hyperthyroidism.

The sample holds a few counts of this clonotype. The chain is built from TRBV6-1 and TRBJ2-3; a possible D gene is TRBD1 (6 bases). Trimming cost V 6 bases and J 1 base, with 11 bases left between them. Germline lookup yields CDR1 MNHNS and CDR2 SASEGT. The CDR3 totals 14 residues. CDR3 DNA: TGTGCCAGCAGACAGGCAGGGGGCACAGATACGCAGTATTTT. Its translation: CASRQAGGTDTQYF.

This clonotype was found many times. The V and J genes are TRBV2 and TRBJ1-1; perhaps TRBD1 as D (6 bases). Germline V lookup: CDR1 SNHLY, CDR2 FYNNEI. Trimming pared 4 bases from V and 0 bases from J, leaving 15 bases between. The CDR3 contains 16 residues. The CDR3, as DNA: TGTGCCAGCAGTGGTGGGGGGGCGAGAATGAACACTGAAGCTTTCTTT. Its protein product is CASSGGGARMNTEAFF.

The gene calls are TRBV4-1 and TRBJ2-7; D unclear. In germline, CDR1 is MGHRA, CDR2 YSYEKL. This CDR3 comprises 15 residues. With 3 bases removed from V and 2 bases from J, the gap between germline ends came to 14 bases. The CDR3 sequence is CASSQYDQETYEQYF. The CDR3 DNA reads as TGCGCCAGCAGCCAGTACGATCAGGAGACCTACGAGCAGTACTTC.

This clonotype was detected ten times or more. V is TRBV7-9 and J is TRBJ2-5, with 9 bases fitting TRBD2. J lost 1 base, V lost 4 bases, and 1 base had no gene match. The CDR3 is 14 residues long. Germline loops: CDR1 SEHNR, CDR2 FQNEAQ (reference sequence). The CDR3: CASSSSGVQETQYF. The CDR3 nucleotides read TGTGCCAGCAGCTCTAGCGGGGTCCAAGAGACCCAGTACTTC.

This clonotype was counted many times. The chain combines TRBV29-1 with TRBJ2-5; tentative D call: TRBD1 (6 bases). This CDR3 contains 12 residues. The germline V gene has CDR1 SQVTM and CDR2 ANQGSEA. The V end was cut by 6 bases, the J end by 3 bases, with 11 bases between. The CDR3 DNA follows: TGCAGCGTGAGCCCAGGGGAAGAGACCCAGTACTTC. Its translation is CSVSPGEETQYF.

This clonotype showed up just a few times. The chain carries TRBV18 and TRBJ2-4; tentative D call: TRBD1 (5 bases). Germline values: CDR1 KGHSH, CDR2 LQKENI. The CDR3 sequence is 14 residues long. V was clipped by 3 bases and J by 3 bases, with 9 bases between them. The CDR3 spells CASSPQGVKNIQYF. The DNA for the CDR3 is TGTGCCAGCTCACCCCAGGGTGTCAAAAACATTCAGTACTTC.

Here the CDR3 reads CATGLHRGSEQFF. The CDR3 DNA follows: TGTGCCACCGGCCTCCACAGGGGAAGTGAGCAGTTCTTC. This rearrangement joins TRBV24-1 to TRBJ2-1; 7 bases match TRBD1. CDR3 length: 13 residues. The junction had 10 bases not matched to a gene; V was cut back by 9 bases and J by 9 bases. Germline CDR1 KGHDR, CDR2 SFDVKD.

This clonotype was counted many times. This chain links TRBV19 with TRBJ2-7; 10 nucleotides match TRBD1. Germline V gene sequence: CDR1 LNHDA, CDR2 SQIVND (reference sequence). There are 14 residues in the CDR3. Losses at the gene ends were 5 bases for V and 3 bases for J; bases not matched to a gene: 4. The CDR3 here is CASSAGQGFYEQYF. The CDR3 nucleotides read TGTGCCAGTAGTGCGGGACAGGGGTTCTACGAGCAGTACTTC.

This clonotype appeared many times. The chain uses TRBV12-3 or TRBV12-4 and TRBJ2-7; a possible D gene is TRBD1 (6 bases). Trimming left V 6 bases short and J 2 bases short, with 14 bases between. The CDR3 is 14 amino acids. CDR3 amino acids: CASSRSGTPYEQYF. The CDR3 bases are TGTGCCAGCAGCCGCTCCGGGACACCCTACGAGCAGTACTTC.

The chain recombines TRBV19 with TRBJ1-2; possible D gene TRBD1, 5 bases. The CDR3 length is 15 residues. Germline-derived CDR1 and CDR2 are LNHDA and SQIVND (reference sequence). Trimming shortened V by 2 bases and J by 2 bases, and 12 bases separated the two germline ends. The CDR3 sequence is CASSIWETDNYGYTF. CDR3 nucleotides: TGTGCCAGTAGTATATGGGAGACAGACAACTATGGCTACACCTTC.

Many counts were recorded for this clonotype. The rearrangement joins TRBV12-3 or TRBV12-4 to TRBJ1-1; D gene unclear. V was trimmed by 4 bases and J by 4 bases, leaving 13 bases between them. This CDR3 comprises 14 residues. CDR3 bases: TGTGCCAGCAGTTGGGCGGCCTCGGGCACTGAAGCTTTCTTT. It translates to CASSWAASGTEAFF.

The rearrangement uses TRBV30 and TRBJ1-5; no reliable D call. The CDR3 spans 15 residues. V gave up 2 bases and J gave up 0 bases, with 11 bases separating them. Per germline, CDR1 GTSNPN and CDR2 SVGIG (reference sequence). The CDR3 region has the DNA TGTGCCTGGAGTCTCGAAGGGTATAGCAATCAGCCCCAGCATTTT. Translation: CAWSLEGYSNQPQHF.

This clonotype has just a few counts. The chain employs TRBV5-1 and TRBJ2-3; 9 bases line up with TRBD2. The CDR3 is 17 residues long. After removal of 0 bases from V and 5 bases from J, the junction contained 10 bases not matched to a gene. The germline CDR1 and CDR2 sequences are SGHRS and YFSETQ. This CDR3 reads CASSLERAGGPKDTQYF. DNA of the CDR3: TGCGCCAGCAGCTTGGAACGGGCGGGAGGGCCGAAAGATACGCAGTATTTT.

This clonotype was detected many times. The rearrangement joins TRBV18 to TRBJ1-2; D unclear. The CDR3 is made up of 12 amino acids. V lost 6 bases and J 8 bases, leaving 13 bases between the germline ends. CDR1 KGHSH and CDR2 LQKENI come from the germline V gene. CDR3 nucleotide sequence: TGTGCCAGCTCCCCCTTTGGAGCGGGCTACACCTTC. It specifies CASSPFGAGYTF.

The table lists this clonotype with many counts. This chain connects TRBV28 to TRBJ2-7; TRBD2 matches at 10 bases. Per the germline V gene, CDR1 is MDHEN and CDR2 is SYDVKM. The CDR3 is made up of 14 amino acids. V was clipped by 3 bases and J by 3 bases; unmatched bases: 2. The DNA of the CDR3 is TGTGCCAGCAGTTTCCCTAGCGGGAGCTACGAGCAGTACTTC. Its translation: CASSFPSGSYEQYF.